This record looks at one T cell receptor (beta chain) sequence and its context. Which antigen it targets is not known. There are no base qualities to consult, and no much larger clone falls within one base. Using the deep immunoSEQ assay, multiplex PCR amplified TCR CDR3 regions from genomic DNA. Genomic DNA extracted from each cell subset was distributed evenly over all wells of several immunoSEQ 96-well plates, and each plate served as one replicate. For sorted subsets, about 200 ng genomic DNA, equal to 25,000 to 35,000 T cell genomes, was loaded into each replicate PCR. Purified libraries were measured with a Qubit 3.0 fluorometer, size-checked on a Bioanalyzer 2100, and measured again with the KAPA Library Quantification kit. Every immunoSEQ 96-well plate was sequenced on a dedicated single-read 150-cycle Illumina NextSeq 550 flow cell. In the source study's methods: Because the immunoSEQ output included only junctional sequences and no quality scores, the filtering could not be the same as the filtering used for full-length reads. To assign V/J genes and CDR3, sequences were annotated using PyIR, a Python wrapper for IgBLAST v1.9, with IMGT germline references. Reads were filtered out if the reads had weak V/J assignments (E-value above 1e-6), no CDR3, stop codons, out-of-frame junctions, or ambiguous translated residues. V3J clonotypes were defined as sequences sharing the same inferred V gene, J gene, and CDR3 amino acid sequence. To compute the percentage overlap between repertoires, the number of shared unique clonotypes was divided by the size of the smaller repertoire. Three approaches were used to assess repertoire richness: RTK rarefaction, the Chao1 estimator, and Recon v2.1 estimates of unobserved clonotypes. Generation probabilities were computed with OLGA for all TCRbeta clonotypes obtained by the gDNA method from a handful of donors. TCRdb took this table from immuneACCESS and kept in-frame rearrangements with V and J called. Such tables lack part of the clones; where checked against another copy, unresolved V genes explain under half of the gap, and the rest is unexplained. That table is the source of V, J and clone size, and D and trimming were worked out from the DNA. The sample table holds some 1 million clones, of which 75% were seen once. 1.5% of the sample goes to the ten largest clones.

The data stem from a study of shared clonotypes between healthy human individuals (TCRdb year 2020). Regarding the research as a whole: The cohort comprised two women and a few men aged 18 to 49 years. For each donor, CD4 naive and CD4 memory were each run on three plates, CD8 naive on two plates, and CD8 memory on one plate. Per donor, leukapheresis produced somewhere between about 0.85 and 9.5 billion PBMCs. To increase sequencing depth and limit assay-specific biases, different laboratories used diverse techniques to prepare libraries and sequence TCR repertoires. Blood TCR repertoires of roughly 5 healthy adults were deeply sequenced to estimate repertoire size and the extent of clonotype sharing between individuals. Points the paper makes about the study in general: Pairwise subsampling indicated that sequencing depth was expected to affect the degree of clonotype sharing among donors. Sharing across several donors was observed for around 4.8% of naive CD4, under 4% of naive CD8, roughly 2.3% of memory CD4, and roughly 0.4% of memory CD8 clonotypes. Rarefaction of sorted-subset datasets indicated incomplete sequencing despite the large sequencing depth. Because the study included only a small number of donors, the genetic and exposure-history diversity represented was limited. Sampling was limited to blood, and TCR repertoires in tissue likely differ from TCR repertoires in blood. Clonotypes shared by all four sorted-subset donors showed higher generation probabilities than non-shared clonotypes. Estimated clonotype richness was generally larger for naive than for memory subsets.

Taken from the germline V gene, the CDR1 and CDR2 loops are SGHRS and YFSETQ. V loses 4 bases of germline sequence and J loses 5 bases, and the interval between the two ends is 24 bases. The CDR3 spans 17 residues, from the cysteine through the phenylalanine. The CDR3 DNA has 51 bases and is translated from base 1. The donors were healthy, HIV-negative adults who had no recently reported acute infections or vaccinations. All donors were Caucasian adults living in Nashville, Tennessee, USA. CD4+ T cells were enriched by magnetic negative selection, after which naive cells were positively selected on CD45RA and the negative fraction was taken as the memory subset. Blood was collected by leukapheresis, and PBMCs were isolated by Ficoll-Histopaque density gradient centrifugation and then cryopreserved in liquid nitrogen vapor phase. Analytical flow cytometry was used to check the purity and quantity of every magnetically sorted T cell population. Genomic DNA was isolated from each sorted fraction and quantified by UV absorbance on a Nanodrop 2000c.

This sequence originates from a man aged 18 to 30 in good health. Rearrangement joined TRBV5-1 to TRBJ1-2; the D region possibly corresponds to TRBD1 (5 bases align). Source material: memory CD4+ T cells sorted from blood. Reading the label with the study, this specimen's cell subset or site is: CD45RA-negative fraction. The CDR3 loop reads CASSPSIGGDRGYGYTF. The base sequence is TGCGCCAGCAGCCCTTCCATAGGCGGGGATAGGGGATATGGCTACACCTTC. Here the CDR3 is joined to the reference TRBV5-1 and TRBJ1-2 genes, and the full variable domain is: KAGVTQTPRYLIKTRGQQVTLSCSPISGHRSVSWYQQTPGQGLQFLFEYFSETQRNKGNFPGRFSGRQFSNSRSEMNVSTLELGDSALYLCASSPSIGGDRGYGYTFGSGTRLTVV.